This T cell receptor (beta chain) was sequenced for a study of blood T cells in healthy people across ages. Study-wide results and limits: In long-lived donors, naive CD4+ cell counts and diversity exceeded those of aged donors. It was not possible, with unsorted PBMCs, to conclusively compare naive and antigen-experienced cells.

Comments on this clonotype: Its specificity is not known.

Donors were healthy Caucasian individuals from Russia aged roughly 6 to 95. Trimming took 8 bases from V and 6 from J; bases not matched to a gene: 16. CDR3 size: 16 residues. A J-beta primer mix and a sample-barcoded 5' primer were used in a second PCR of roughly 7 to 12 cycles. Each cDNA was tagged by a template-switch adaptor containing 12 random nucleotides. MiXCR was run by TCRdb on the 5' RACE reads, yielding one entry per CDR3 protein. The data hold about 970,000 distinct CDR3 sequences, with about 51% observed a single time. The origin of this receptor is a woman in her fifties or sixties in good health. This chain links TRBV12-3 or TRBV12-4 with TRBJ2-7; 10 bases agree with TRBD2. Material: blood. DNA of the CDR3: TGTGCCAGCGCTCGAAGAGTCCCTAGCGGGAGCGGCGAGCAGTACTTC. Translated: CASARRVPSGSGEQYF.